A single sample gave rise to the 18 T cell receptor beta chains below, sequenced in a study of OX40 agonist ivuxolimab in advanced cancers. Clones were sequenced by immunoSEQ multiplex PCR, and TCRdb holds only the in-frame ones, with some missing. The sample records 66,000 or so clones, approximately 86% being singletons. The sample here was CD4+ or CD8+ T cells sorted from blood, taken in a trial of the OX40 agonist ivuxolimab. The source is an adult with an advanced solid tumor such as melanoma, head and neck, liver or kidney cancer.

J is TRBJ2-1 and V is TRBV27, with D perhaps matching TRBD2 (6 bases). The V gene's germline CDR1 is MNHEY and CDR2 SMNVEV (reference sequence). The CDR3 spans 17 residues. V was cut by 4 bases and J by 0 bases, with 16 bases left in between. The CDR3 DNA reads TGTGCCAGCAGTTCTACCGGGAGCAGCCACTCCTACAATGAGCAGTTCTTC. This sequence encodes CASSSTGSSHSYNEQFF.

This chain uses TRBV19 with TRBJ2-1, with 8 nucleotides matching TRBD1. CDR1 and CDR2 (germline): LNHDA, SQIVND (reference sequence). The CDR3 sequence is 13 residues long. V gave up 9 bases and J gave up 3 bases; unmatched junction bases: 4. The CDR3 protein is CASFGQGYNEQFF. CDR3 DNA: TGTGCCAGCTTTGGACAGGGCTACAATGAGCAGTTCTTC.

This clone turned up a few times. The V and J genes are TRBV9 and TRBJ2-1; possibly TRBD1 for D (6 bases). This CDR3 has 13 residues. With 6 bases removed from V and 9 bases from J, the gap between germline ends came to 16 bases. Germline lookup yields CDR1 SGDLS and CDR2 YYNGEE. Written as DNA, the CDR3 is TGTGCCAGCACGAGAGGGGACACCTTTGAGCAGTTCTTC. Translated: CASTRGDTFEQFF.

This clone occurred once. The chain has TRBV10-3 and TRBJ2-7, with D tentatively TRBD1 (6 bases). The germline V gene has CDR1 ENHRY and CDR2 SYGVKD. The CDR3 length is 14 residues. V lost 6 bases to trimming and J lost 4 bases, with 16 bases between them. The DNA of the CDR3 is TGTGCCATCAGACCAGGGGTGGGAGAGTACGAGCAGTACTTC. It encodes CAIRPGVGEYEQYF.

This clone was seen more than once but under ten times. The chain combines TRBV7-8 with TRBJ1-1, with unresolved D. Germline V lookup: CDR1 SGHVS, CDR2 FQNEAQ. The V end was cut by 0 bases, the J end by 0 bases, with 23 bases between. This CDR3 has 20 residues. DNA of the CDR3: TGTGCCAGCAGCTTAGCATTCCATTTGGGCGGGAGGTTTCTGAACACTGAAGCTTTCTTT. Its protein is CASSLAFHLGGRFLNTEAFF.

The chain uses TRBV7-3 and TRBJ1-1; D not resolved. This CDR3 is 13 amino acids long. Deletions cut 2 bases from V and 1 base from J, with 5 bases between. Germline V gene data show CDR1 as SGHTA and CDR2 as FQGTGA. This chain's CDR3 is CASSLGSNTEAFF. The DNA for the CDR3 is TGTGCCAGCAGCTTAGGCTCGAACACTGAAGCTTTCTTT. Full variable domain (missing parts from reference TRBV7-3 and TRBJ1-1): GAGVSQTPSNKVTEKGKYVELRCDPISGHTALYWYRQSLGQGPEFLIYFQGTGAADDSGLPNDRFFAVRPEGSVSTLKIQRTERGDSAVYLCASSLGSNTEAFFGQGTRLTVV.

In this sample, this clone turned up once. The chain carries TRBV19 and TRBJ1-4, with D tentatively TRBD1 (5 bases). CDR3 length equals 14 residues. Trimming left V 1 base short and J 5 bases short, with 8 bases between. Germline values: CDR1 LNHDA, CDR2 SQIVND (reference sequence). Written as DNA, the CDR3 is TGTGCCAGTAGTATAGTACAGGAGAATGAAAAACTGTTTTTT. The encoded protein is CASSIVQENEKLFF.

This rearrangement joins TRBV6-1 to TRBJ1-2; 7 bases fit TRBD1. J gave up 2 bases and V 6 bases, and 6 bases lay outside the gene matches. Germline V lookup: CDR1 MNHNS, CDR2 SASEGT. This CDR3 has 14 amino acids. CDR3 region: CASRLRGQNYGYTF. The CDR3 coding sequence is TGTGCCAGCAGACTCAGGGGACAGAACTATGGCTACACCTTC.

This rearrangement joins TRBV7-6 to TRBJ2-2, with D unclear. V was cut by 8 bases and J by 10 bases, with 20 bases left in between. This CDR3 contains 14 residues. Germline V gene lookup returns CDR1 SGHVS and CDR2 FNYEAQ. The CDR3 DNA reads TGTGCCAGCCTCGGGCCTTATGGTCGTGCGGAGCTGTTTTTT. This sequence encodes CASLGPYGRAELFF. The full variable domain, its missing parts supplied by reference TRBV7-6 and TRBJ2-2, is GAGVSQSPRYKVTKRGQDVALRCDPISGHVSLYWYRQALGQGPEFLTYFNYEAQQDKSGLPNDRFSAERPEGSISTLTIQRTEQRDSAMYRCASLGPYGRAELFFGEGSRLTVL.

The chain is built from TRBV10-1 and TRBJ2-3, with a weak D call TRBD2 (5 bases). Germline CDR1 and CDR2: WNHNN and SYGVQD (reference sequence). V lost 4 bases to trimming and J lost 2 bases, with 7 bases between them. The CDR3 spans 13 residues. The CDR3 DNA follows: TGCGCCAGCAGTGGGGGAGCCACAGATACGCAGTATTTT. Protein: CASSGGATDTQYF.

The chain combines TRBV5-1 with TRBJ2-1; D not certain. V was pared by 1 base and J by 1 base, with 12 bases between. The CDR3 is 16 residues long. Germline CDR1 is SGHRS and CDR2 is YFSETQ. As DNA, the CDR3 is TGCGCCAGCAGCTTGCTCCTCGGCCGGTCCTACAATGAGCAGTTCTTC. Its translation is CASSLLLGRSYNEQFF.

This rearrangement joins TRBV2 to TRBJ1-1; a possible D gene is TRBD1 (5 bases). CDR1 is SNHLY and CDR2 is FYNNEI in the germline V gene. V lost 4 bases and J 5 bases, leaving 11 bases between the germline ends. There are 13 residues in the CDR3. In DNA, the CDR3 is TGTGCCAGCAGTGTGGGCGAGGGGACTGAAGCTTTCTTT. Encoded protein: CASSVGEGTEAFF.

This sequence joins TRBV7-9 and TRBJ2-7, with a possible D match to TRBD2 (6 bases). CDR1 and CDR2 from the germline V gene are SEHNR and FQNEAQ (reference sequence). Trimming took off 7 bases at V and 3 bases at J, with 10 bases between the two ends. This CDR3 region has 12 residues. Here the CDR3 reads CASNGRDYEQYF. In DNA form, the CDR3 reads TGTGCCAGCAATGGGCGGGACTACGAGCAGTACTTC.

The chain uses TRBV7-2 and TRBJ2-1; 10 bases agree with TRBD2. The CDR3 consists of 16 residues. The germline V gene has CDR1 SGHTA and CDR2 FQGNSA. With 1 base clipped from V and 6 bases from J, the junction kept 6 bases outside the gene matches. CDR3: CASSLVASGGFNEQFF. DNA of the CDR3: TGTGCCAGCAGCTTAGTTGCTAGCGGGGGATTCAATGAGCAGTTCTTC.

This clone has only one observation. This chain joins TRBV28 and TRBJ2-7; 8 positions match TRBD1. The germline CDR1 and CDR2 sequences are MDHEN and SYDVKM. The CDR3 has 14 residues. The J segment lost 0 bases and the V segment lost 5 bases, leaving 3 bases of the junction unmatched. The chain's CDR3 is CASSLQGASYEQYF. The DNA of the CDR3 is TGTGCCAGCAGTCTTCAGGGGGCCTCCTACGAGCAGTACTTC.

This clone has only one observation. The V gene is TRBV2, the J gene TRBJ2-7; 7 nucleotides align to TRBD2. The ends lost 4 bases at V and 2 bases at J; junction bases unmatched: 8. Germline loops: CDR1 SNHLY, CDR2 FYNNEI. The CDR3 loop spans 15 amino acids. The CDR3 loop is CASSGEPGTTYEQYF. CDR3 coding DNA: TGTGCCAGCAGTGGAGAGCCCGGGACTACCTACGAGCAGTACTTC.

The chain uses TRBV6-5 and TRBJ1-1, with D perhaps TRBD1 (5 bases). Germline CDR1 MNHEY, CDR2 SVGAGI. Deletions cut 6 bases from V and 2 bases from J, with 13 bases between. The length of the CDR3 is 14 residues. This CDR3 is CASRAGRVNTEAFF. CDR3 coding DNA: TGTGCCAGCAGGGCGGGACGGGTCAACACTGAAGCTTTCTTT.

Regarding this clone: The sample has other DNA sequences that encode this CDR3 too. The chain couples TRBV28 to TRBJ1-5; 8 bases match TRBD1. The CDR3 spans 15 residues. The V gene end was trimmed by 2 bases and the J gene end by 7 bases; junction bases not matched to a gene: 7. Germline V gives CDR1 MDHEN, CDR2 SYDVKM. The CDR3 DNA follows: TGTGCCAGCAGTTTAGGTGGACAGGGCAGGCAGCCCCAGCATTTT. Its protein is CASSLGGQGRQPQHF.